The 2 T cell receptor beta chains in this list originate from one sample, sequenced in a study of cytomegalovirus exposure and HLA in healthy donors. The PCR used 60 Vbeta and 13 Jbeta primers. TCRdb's table, derived via immunoSEQ multiplex PCR, lists solely in-frame clones and lacks some. The sample shows about 150,000 clones, 70% to 85% of them seen only once. Material: PBMCs. The source is a man aged 35 to 55 in good health and CMV-seronegative.

Written as DNA, the CDR3 is TGTGCCAGCAGCTTCCTGGACAGGGAGTACCAAGAGACCCAGTACTTC. Protein product: CASSFLDREYQETQYF. The rearrangement links TRBV11-2 to TRBJ2-5; 8 positions match TRBD1. V lost 3 bases to trimming and J lost 0 bases; unmatched junction nucleotides: 6. The germline V gene encodes CDR1 SGHAT and CDR2 FQNNGV. The CDR3 is 16 amino acids.

This chain joins TRBV27 and TRBJ1-5; D is undetermined. CDR3 length: 13 residues. Germline V CDR1 and CDR2: MNHEY, SMNVEV (reference sequence). Trimming took off 2 bases at V and 4 bases at J, with 6 bases between the two ends. The CDR3 DNA reads as TGTGCCAGCAGTTTACAACAGAATCAGCCCCAGCATTTT. Amino acid sequence: CASSLQQNQPQHF.